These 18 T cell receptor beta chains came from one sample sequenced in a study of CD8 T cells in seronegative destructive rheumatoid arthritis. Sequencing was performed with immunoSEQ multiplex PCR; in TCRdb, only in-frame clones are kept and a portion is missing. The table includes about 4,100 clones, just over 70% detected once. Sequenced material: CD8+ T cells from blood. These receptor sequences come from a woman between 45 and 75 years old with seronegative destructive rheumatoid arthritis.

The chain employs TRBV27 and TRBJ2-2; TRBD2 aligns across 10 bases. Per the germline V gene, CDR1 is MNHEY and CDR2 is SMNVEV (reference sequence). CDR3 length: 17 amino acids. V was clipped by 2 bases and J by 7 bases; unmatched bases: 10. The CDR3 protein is CASSLLLSGGAHGELFF. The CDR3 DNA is TGTGCCAGCAGTTTACTCTTAAGCGGGGGGGCCCACGGGGAGCTGTTTTTT.

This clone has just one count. CDR3 in DNA: TGTGCCAGTAGTGCGGGACAGGGGTTATGGGAGCAGTACTTC. Its translation is CASSAGQGLWEQYF. The chain joins TRBV19 to TRBJ2-7; TRBD1 agrees at 10 bases. V dropped 5 bases and J dropped 7; count of bases not matched to a gene: 8. CDR1 and CDR2 from the germline V gene are LNHDA and SQIVND (reference sequence). The CDR3 covers 14 residues. Complete variable domain (other parts from reference TRBV19 and TRBJ2-7): DGGITQSPKYLFRKEGQNVTLSCEQNLNHDAMYWYRQDPGQGLRLIYYSQIVNDFQKGDIAEGYSVSREKKESFPLTVTSAQKNPTAFYLCASSAGQGLWEQYFGPGTRLTVT.

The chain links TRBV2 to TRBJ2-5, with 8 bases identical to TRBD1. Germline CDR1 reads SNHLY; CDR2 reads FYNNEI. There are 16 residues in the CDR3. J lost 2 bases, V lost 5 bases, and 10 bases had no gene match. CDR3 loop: CASSTPDRETQETQYF. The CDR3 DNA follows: TGTGCCAGCAGTACGCCGGACAGGGAAACTCAAGAGACCCAGTACTTC.

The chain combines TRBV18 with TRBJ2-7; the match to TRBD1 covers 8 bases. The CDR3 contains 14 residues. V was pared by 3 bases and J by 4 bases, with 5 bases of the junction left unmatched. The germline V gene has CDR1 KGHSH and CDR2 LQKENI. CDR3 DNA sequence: TGTGCCAGCTCACCGGACAGGGATCGGTACGAGCAGTACTTC. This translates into CASSPDRDRYEQYF.

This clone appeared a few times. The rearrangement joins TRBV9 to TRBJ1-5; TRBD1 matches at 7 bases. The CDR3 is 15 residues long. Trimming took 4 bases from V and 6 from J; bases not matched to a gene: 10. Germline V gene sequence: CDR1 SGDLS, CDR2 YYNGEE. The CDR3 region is CASSTTGASGQPQHF. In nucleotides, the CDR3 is TGTGCCAGCAGCACCACAGGGGCCAGTGGTCAGCCCCAGCATTTT.

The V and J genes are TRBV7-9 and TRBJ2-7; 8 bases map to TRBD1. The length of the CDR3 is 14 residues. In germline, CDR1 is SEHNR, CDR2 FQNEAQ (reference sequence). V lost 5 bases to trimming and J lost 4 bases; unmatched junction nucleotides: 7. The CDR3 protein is CASSITGTGYEQYF. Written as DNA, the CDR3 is TGTGCCAGCAGCATCACCGGGACAGGATACGAGCAGTACTTC. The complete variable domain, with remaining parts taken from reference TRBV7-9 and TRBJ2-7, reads DTGVSQNPRHKITKRGQNVTFRCDPISEHNRLYWYRQTLGQGPEFLTYFQNEAQLEKSRLLSDRFSAERPKGSFSTLEIQRTEQGDSAMYLCASSITGTGYEQYFGPGTRLTVT.

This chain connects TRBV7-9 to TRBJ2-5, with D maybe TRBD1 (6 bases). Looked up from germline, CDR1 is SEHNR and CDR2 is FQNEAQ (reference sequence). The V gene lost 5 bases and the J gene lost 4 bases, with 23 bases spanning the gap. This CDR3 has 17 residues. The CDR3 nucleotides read TGTGCCAGCAGCCCCCCCACCGGGACCCGAGGGGGAGAGACCCAGTACTTC. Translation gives CASSPPTGTRGGETQYF.

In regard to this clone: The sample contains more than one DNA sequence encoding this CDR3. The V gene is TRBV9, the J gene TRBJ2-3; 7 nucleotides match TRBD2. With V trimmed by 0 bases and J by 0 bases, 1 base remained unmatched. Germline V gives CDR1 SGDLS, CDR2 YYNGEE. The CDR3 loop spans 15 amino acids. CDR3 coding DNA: TGTGCCAGCAGCGTAGGACTAGCTAGCACAGATACGCAGTATTTT. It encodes CASSVGLASTDTQYF.

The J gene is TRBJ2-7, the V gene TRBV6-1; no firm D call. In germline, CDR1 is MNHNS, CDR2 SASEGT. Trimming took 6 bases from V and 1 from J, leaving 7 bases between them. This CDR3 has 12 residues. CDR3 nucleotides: TGTGCCAGCAGGATCGGTTCCTACGAGCAGTACTTC. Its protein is CASRIGSYEQYF.

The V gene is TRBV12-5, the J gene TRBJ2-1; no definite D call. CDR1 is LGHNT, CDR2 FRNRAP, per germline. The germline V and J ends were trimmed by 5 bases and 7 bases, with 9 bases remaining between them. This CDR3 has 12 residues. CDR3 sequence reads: CASGTTSNEQFF. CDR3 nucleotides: TGTGCTAGTGGTACCACAAGTAATGAGCAGTTCTTC.

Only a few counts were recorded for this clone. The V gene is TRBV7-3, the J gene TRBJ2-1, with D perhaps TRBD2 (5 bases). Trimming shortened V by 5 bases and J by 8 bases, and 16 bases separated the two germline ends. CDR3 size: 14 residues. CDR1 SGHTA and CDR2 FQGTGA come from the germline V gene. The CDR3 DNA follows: TGTGCCAGCAGCCAGTGGGGAGTCGGGGATGAGCAGTTCTTC. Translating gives CASSQWGVGDEQFF. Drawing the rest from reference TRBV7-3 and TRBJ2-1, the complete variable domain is GAGVSQTPSNKVTEKGKYVELRCDPISGHTALYWYRQSLGQGPEFLIYFQGTGAADDSGLPNDRFFAVRPEGSVSTLKIQRTERGDSAVYLCASSQWGVGDEQFFGPGTRLTVL.

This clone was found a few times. The CDR3 region is CASSLVGDRGGYTF. CDR3 nucleotides: TGTGCCAGCAGTTTAGTAGGGGACAGGGGTGGCTACACCTTC. The rearrangement links TRBV28 to TRBJ1-2; 10 bases are a match to TRBD1. This CDR3 has 14 amino acids. V shed 2 bases and J 7 bases; nucleotides not matched to a gene: 4. CDR1 and CDR2 from the germline V gene are MDHEN and SYDVKM.

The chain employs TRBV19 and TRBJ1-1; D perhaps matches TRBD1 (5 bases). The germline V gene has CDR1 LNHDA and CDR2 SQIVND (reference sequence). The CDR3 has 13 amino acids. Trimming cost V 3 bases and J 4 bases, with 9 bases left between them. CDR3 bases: TGTGCCAGTAGTATTGGGGGGGGCACTGAAGCTTTCTTT. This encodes CASSIGGGTEAFF.

Here the CDR3 reads CASSLLGGGTSTGELFF. CDR3 DNA sequence: TGTGCCAGCAGTTTATTAGGCGGGGGAACGAGTACCGGGGAGCTGTTTTTT. V is TRBV27 and J is TRBJ2-2, with 7 positions matching TRBD2. With 1 base clipped from V and 5 bases from J, the junction kept 10 bases outside the gene matches. From germline, CDR1 is MNHEY and CDR2 SMNVEV (reference sequence). The CDR3 extends over 17 amino acids.

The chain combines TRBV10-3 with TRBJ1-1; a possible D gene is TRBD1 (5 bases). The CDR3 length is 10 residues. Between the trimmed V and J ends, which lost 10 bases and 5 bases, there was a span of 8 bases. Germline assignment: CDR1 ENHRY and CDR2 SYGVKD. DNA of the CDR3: TGTGCCACGGGGGATACTGAAGCTTTCTTT. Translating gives CATGDTEAFF.

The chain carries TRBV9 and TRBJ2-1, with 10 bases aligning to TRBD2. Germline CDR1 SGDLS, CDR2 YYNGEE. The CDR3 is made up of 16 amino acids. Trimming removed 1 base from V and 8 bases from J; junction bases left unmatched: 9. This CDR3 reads CASSVWGAGGLDEQFF. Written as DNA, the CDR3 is TGTGCCAGCAGCGTATGGGGAGCGGGGGGGCTCGATGAGCAGTTCTTC.

CDR3 in amino acids: CASSFQTRGDEQFF. The CDR3 bases are TGTGCCAGCAGCTTCCAGACCCGCGGTGATGAGCAGTTCTTC. This rearrangement joins TRBV9 to TRBJ2-1; no clear D gene. Trimming left V 4 bases short and J 8 bases short, with 16 bases between. This CDR3 has 14 residues. CDR1 SGDLS and CDR2 YYNGEE come from the germline V gene.

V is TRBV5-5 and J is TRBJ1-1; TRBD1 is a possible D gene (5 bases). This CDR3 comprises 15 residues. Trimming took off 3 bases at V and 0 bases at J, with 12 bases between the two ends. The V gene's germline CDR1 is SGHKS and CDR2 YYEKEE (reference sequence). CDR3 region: CASSYTTDMNTEAFF. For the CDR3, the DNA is TGTGCCAGCAGCTACACGACAGACATGAACACTGAAGCTTTCTTT.